These 18 T cell receptor beta chains came from one sample sequenced in a study of vaccination effects on CD4 cells after COVID-19 (dated by TCRdb to the early 2020s). Library method: the immunoSEQ multiplex PCR assay. Held by TCRdb, this immuneACCESS table contains in-frame sequences only and omits some clones. Under half of the omission traces to an unresolved V gene where checked; the cause of the rest is unknown. The sample table lists 70,000 to 95,000 clones, around 76% of them with a count of one. Of the sample, roughly 1.8% falls within the top ten clones. These receptors have no known antigen. In the ViraFEST assay, PBMC were stimulated with viral peptide pools, and TCR sequencing was then used to find antigen-specific CD4+ T cell clonotypes based on their expansion. After around ten days of culture, CD4+ T cells were isolated with the EasySep CD4+ T cell isolation kit. This specimen was CD4+ T cells from PBMCs cultured with HCoV-229E spike peptides, taken before COVID-19 vaccination. The cell subset or site label of this sample denotes: HCoV-229E spike overlapping peptide pool stimulation. The receptors shown here come from a human donor who received a COVID-19 vaccine.

The chain employs TRBV7-2 and TRBJ2-5; TRBD2 is a possible D gene (6 bases). V lost 3 bases to trimming and J lost 5 bases, with 10 bases between them. Germline loops: CDR1 SGHTA, CDR2 FQGNSA. This CDR3 spans 13 amino acids. CDR3 sequence reads: CASSFGGPETQYF. CDR3 nucleotide sequence: TGTGCCAGCAGCTTCGGGGGTCCGGAGACCCAGTACTTC.

This clone showed up just a few times. The chain employs TRBV6-5 and TRBJ1-2; TRBD1 matches at 9 bases. CDR1 and CDR2 from the germline V gene are MNHEY and SVGAGI. CDR3 length: 15 amino acids. The ends lost 6 bases at V and 0 bases at J; junction bases unmatched: 5. CDR3: CASSRGTGPNYGYTF. The CDR3 nucleotides read TGTGCCAGCAGCAGAGGGACAGGGCCTAACTATGGCTACACCTTC.

The chain couples TRBV5-4 to TRBJ1-1, with 7 bases aligning to TRBD1. The CDR3 has 17 residues. CDR1 and CDR2 from the germline V gene are SGHNT and YYREEE (reference sequence). The J segment lost 5 bases and the V segment lost 4 bases, leaving 17 bases of the junction unmatched. The CDR3 coding sequence is TGTGCCAGCAGCCAATTTTATACAGGGGCGCTAAATACTGAAGCTTTCTTT. Translation: CASSQFYTGALNTEAFF.

V and J are TRBV4-3 and TRBJ2-3, with D perhaps given as TRBD1 or TRBD2 (6 bases each). CDR3 length equals 21 residues. V lost 2 bases to trimming and J lost 0 bases, with 27 bases between them. Germline loops: CDR1 LGHNA, CDR2 YSLEER. CDR3 DNA sequence: TGCGCCAGCAGCCAATACTCAGGGGTGGCGGGGCGACTATCTAGCACAGATACGCAGTATTTT. This codes for CASSQYSGVAGRLSSTDTQYF.

V usage is TRBV18 and J usage is TRBJ1-2; D remains unclear. Trimming cost V 2 bases and J 5 bases, with 12 bases left between them. CDR1 is KGHSH, CDR2 LQKENI, per germline. This CDR3 comprises 14 residues. CDR3 coding DNA: TGTGCCAGCTCACCAGCGTCGTCAGCATATGGCTACACCTTC. Residues: CASSPASSAYGYTF.

The rearrangement joins TRBV24-1 to TRBJ2-2; D is uncertain. Germline V gene lookup returns CDR1 KGHDR and CDR2 SFDVKD. The V and J ends lost 8 bases and 0 bases respectively, with 6 bases between them. This CDR3 comprises 13 residues. The CDR3 protein is CATTTSNTGELFF. The CDR3 DNA sequence: TGTGCCACCACTACCTCGAACACCGGGGAGCTGTTTTTT.

The rearrangement links TRBV6-5 to TRBJ2-1, with TRBD2 as a possible D gene (5 bases). CDR1 and CDR2 from the germline V gene are MNHEY and SVGAGI. Trimming removed 3 bases from V and 0 bases from J, with 12 bases in between. The CDR3 has 16 residues. The CDR3 DNA sequence: TGTGCCAGCAGTTATGGACTGGGGAGCTCCTACAATGAGCAGTTCTTC. Amino acid sequence: CASSYGLGSSYNEQFF.

The J gene is TRBJ1-6, the V gene TRBV9; D is unresolved. With 3 bases removed from V and 8 bases from J, the gap between germline ends came to 21 bases. The CDR3 has 17 residues. The germline CDR1 and CDR2 sequences are SGDLS and YYNGEE. In DNA form, the CDR3 reads TGTGCCAGCAGCGGATCCTCCCCCGCCTTGAGGGATTCACCCCTCCACTTT. It is translated as CASSGSSPALRDSPLHF.

This clone was seen once. This chain uses TRBV2 with TRBJ1-2; 8 bases align to TRBD1. The CDR3 sequence is 15 residues long. The junction had 11 bases not matched to a gene; V was cut back by 5 bases and J by 6 bases. Per germline, CDR1 SNHLY and CDR2 FYNNEI. The CDR3 DNA reads as TGTGCCAGCAGTATAATACGGGACAGGCCCGATGGCTACACCTTC. Translating gives CASSIIRDRPDGYTF.

The V and J genes are TRBV10-2 and TRBJ2-3, with TRBD2 matching 10 bases. J gave up 0 bases and V 8 bases, and 5 bases lay outside the gene matches. CDR3 length: 15 amino acids. The germline CDR1 and CDR2 sequences are WSHSY and SAAADI. In nucleotides, the CDR3 is TGCGCCAGCCTTAGCGGGGGGCCAAGCACAGATACGCAGTATTTT. This encodes CASLSGGPSTDTQYF.

This chain uses TRBV6-5 with TRBJ1-5; the D gene is possibly TRBD1 (6 bases). In germline, CDR1 is MNHEY, CDR2 SVGAGI. CDR3 size: 12 residues. Trimming took off 6 bases at V and 7 bases at J, with 10 bases between the two ends. CDR3 loop: CASSTGQQPQHF. The CDR3 coding sequence is TGTGCCAGCAGCACAGGGCAACAGCCCCAGCATTTT.

The V call is TRBV28, the J call TRBJ1-2, with unresolved D. Germline CDR1 and CDR2: MDHEN and SYDVKM. The ends were cut back, 8 bases at V and 5 bases at J, with 15 bases in the middle. The CDR3 length is 13 residues. This CDR3 reads CASCSPQIYGYTF. As DNA, the CDR3 is TGTGCCAGCTGTTCGCCACAGATTTATGGCTACACCTTC.

The chain joins TRBV6-2 or TRBV6-3 to TRBJ2-1; no clear D. This CDR3 spans 13 amino acids. With 0 bases removed from V and 8 bases from J, the gap between germline ends came to 8 bases. In germline, CDR1 is MNHEY, CDR2 SVGEGT. CDR3 bases: TGTGCCAGCAGTTACTCGATAGGATATGAGCAGTTCTTC. Amino acid sequence: CASSYSIGYEQFF.

The chain has TRBV5-5 and TRBJ1-4; tentative D call: TRBD1 (5 bases). CDR1 SGHKS and CDR2 YYEKEE come from the germline V gene (reference sequence). This CDR3 is 14 amino acids long. V was trimmed by 3 bases and J by 7 bases, leaving 13 bases between them. CDR3 in amino acids: CASSSWDVGEKLFF. The CDR3 bases are TGTGCCAGCAGCTCCTGGGACGTCGGTGAAAAACTGTTTTTT.

In its sample, this clone was seen once. The chain uses TRBV5-4 and TRBJ2-4; TRBD2 agrees at 7 bases. Germline lookup yields CDR1 SGHNT and CDR2 YYREEE (reference sequence). The CDR3 has 13 residues. V lost 4 bases and J lost 8; bases outside the gene matches: 6. CDR3 sequence: CASSEAGFDIQYF. The DNA of the CDR3 is TGTGCCAGCAGCGAAGCGGGGTTTGACATTCAGTACTTC.

The chain uses TRBV18 and TRBJ1-4; D unresolved. The V end was cut by 5 bases, the J end by 8 bases, with 12 bases between. The CDR3 is 13 amino acids. The germline CDR1 and CDR2 sequences are KGHSH and LQKENI. DNA for the CDR3: TGTGCCAGCTCAGCTCAACGAAAAGAAAAACTGTTTTTT. This sequence encodes CASSAQRKEKLFF. Based on the CDR3 plus reference TRBV18 and TRBJ1-4, the full variable domain is NAGVMQNPRHLVRRRGQEARLRCSPMKGHSHVYWYRQLPEEGLKFMVYLQKENIIDESGMPKERFSAEFPKEGPSILRIQQVVRGDSAAYFCASSAQRKEKLFFGSGTQLSVL.

The CDR3 protein is CASSIAGGTDTQYF. Written as DNA, the CDR3 is TGTGCCAGTAGTATAGCGGGGGGCACAGATACGCAGTATTTT. The chain carries TRBV19 and TRBJ2-3; possible D gene TRBD2, 6 bases. CDR3 size: 14 residues. Germline V gene data show CDR1 as LNHDA and CDR2 as SQIVND (reference sequence). The V gene lost 1 base and the J gene lost 1 base, with 6 bases spanning the gap.

This clone is labeled as medium-sized. The gene calls are TRBV5-8 and TRBJ1-5, with D tentatively TRBD1 (6 bases). The V and J ends lost 4 bases and 3 bases respectively, with 14 bases between them. The CDR3 extends over 15 amino acids. The germline gives CDR1 SGHTS, CDR2 YDEGEE. The chain's CDR3 is CASSLGQKINQPQHF. DNA of the CDR3: TGTGCCAGCAGCCTCGGACAGAAAATCAATCAGCCCCAGCATTTT.